This is a list of T cell receptor beta chains from one sample in a study of response to subunit inactivated influenza vaccine. MiXCR was run by TCRdb on the RT-PCR reads, yielding one entry per CDR3 protein. The sample has about 540,000 distinct CDR3 sequences; roughly 25% are singletons. The sample was also linked to a second study, of T cells expressing NK-cell markers.

The material was CD4+ T cells sorted from PBMCs, obtained 12 days after vaccination. The origin of the receptors is a man between 50 and 59 years old who received an inactivated influenza vaccine. Each CDR3 is given with its conserved first and last residue. A D gene is named only where the DNA matches it firmly. Expanded clones are given a class, and other clones once, few, many or no size at all.

d_gene	v_gene	abundance	j_gene	CDR3nt	CDR3aa
NA	TRBV29-1	many	TRBJ1-1	TGCAGCGCAAAAGGTGGGGCAGACGAAGCTTTCTTT	CSAKGGADEAFF
NA	TRBV20-1	NA	TRBJ1-1	TGCAGTGCTAGGATCAGGAACACTGAAGCTTTCTTT	CSARIRNTEAFF
TRBD1	TRBV5-1	NA	TRBJ1-2	TGCGCCAGCAGCTTGGCCAATGGACAGGGCGACTACACCTTC	CASSLANGQGDYTF
NA	TRBV20-1	few	TRBJ1-2	TGCAGTGCTACCGACGGTACTGGCTACACCTTC	CSATDGTGYTF
TRBD2	TRBV6-2/TRBV6-3	NA	TRBJ2-7	TGTGCCAGCAGTTACTCGTTACCTAGCGGGGGTTACGAGCAGTACTTC	CASSYSLPSGGYEQYF
NA	TRBV5-1	NA	TRBJ2-1	TGCGCCAGCAGCGTTGGATTGGGGTCCAATGAGCAGTTCTTC	CASSVGLGSNEQFF
TRBD1	TRBV6-5	NA	TRBJ1-4	TGTGCCAGCAGTTACTCAGGGGGCCGTGAAAAACTGTTTTTT	CASSYSGGREKLFF
NA	TRBV5-6	NA	TRBJ2-3	TGTGCCAGCAGCCCTATTCCGGGTGCCGCCCGCAAACGGTCCTTGGATACGCAGTATTTT	CASSPIPGAARKRSLDTQYF
NA	TRBV4-3	NA	TRBJ1-1	TGCGCCAGCAGCCAAGTGCGCGGATTCAACACTGAAGCTTTCTTT	CASSQVRGFNTEAFF
NA	TRBV28	NA	TRBJ1-5	TGTGCCAGCAGTTCCCGGGGGTTTGGGCGCAATCAGCCCCAGCATTTT	CASSSRGFGRNQPQHF
NA	TRBV29-1	many	TRBJ2-7	TGCAGCGCTCAAAGGGGGAGTCTGGACGAGCAGTACTTC	CSAQRGSLDEQYF
NA	TRBV3-1	few	TRBJ2-2	TGTGCCAGCAGCCAAGATTCGAGGGGTGGCGTGCTGTTTTTT	CASSQDSRGGVLFF
TRBD1	TRBV7-2	NA	TRBJ2-5	TGTGCCAGCAGCTTAGCTGGGACAGGGGCCGGGGAGACCCAGTACTTC	CASSLAGTGAGETQYF
NA	TRBV5-1	few	TRBJ1-1	TGCGCCAGCAGCTTGGCCCCCACGGGGATGTCCACTGAAGCTTTCTTT	CASSLAPTGMSTEAFF
NA	TRBV28	few	TRBJ1-2	TGTGCCAGCAGTTTAGGAGGGTCTAACTATGGCTACACCTTC	CASSLGGSNYGYTF
NA	TRBV4-3	NA	TRBJ2-1	TGCGCCAGCAGCCAGGGCGCAGGACTTGGACCTAACAATGAGCAGTTCTTC	CASSQGAGLGPNNEQFF
NA	TRBV21-1	NA	TRBJ2-3	TGTGCCAGCAGCAAAGTGCCTAGCGGCACAGATACGCAGTATTTT	CASSKVPSGTDTQYF
TRBD2	TRBV18	NA	TRBJ2-5	TGTGCCAGCTCACCGTCGCTAGCGGGTACTTTTCAAGAGACCCAGTACTTC	CASSPSLAGTFQETQYF
NA	TRBV28	NA	TRBJ2-7	TGTGCCAGCTCCCTTTACAGCAGGGTACCCTACGAGCAGTACTTC	CASSLYSRVPYEQYF
NA	TRBV4-1	NA	TRBJ2-5	TGCGCCAGCAGCCAAGTTGGCAGGGGACAAGAGACCCAGTACTTC	CASSQVGRGQETQYF
TRBD2	TRBV5-1	few	TRBJ2-3	TGCGCCAGCAGCTGGGGACTAGCGGGGTCCCGGGACACAGATACGCAGTATTTT	CASSWGLAGSRDTDTQYF
TRBD2	TRBV20-1	NA	TRBJ2-7	TGCAGTGCCCTGCCGGGACTAGCGGGAAGTTTCAACGAGCAGTACTTC	CSALPGLAGSFNEQYF